These T cell receptor beta chains were read from a single sample in a study of blood T cell repertoires in COVID-19. Generated by immunoSEQ multiplex PCR, the TCRdb table keeps only in-frame clones and is missing some. The profile shows some 300,000 clones, just under 90% of them singletons. Sequencing was performed on PBMCs or T cells enriched from blood (not recorded which). The receptors shown here come from a woman aged 25 to 45 who had recovered from COVID-19. Each CDR3 is given with its conserved first and last residue. A D gene is named only where the DNA matches it firmly. Size is omitted from some rows. Given values are once, few, many or a class for expanded clones.

D	J	V	size	DNA	CDR3
TRBD1	TRBJ2-7	TRBV5-1	NA	TGCGCCAGCAGTTATGGACAGGAGGCCTACGAGCAGTACTTC	CASSYGQEAYEQYF
NA	TRBJ1-2	TRBV29-1	NA	TGCAGCGTTCCATTATCAGGGTATGGCTACACCTTC	CSVPLSGYGYTF
TRBD2	TRBJ2-3	TRBV13	once	TGTGCCAGCAGCCTCGGCCGGGCGGGAGGATTGGCAGATACGCAGTATTTT	CASSLGRAGGLADTQYF
NA	TRBJ1-2	TRBV21-1	NA	TGTGCCAGCAGCAAAGTTGGAGAGGGCAGGGGGCGAAAAGGAGGCTACACCTTC	CASSKVGEGRGRKGGYTF
NA	TRBJ2-7	TRBV28	NA	TGTGCCAGCAGTCAAGACAACGTTTTGGAGCAGTACTTC	CASSQDNVLEQYF
NA	TRBJ2-7	TRBV27	NA	TGTGCCAGCAGAGCCATTTTGGCTAGGTCCTACGAGCAGTACTTC	CASRAILARSYEQYF
NA	TRBJ1-5	TRBV7-2	NA	TGTGCCAGCAGCCGGGGGGATTCCGGGACTCCGGCGAGCCAGCCCCAGCATTTT	CASSRGDSGTPASQPQHF
TRBD1	TRBJ1-3	TRBV6-1	NA	TGTGCCAGCAGTGAGTCGGGATATACGGACAGGGCTGGAAACACCATATATTTT	CASSESGYTDRAGNTIYF
NA	TRBJ1-6	TRBV15	few	TGTGCCACCAGCAGAGGAGAGCAAAATTCACCCCTCCACTTT	CATSRGEQNSPLHF
TRBD2	TRBJ2-3	TRBV11-2	NA	TGTGCCAGCAGCTTAGGATATCCAGCGGGAGTGTTAGATACGCAGTATTTT	CASSLGYPAGVLDTQYF
TRBD1	TRBJ1-6	TRBV7-9	NA	TGTGCCAGCGCCACCGACAGGGTGGGTTCACCCCTCCACTTT	CASATDRVGSPLHF
TRBD1	TRBJ1-3	TRBV18	NA	TGTGCCAGCTCCCCCGGGGACAGGGGCGGCACTGGAAACACCATATATTTT	CASSPGDRGGTGNTIYF
NA	TRBJ2-1	TRBV9	NA	TGTGCCAGCAGCCCCCGGGAAACCTACAATGAGCAGTTCTTC	CASSPRETYNEQFF
NA	TRBJ2-3	TRBV2	NA	TGTGCCAGCACCCAGGGCATCACAGATACGCAGTATTTT	CASTQGITDTQYF
NA	TRBJ1-1	TRBV2	NA	TGTGCCAGCAGTTATTCAAGGGGTTCAACAACTGAAGCTTTCTTT	CASSYSRGSTTEAFF
NA	TRBJ1-4	TRBV28	NA	TGTGCCAGCGCGAAAGGCGGGGCAAAAAAACTGTTTTTT	CASAKGGAKKLFF
TRBD2	TRBJ2-1	TRBV29-1	NA	TGCAGCGGGGCTAGCGGGAGGGCCAATGAGCAGTTCTTC	CSGASGRANEQFF
NA	TRBJ1-1	TRBV12-3/TRBV12-4	NA	TGTGCCAGCAGCTCCGGTAGTCAGAGGGCTTTCTTT	CASSSGSQRAFF
TRBD1	TRBJ2-1	TRBV11-3	once	TGTGCCAGCAGCCTAGGGACAGGGGACTACAATGAGCAGTTCTTC	CASSLGTGDYNEQFF
NA	TRBJ2-1	TRBV6-5	NA	TGTGCCAGCAGTTACTACGGGAGCTCCTACAATGAGCAGTTCTTC	CASSYYGSSYNEQFF
NA	TRBJ2-3	TRBV19	NA	TGTGCCAGTAGTATAGGGGAGCGGGCGAAAGATACGCAGTATTTT	CASSIGERAKDTQYF
NA	TRBJ1-3	TRBV19	NA	TGTGCCAGTAGTATATCTTTCTTTGGGGCATCTGGAAACACCATATATTTT	CASSISFFGASGNTIYF
TRBD1	TRBJ1-3	TRBV5-1	NA	TGCGCCAGCAGCCCGGAGGGGGCGAGGGGAAACACCATATATTTT	CASSPEGARGNTIYF
TRBD2	TRBJ2-5	TRBV6-2/TRBV6-3	NA	TGTGCCAGCAACCCACTAGCGTATCAAGAGACCCAGTACTTC	CASNPLAYQETQYF
NA	TRBJ2-7	TRBV10-1	few	TGCGCCAGCATCCACTACCAGGGCTACGAGCAGTACTTC	CASIHYQGYEQYF
NA	TRBJ1-5	TRBV24-1	once	TGTGCCACCAGTGATCGGAGCAATCAGCCCCAGCATTTT	CATSDRSNQPQHF
TRBD2	TRBJ2-7	TRBV7-9	NA	TGTGCCAGCAGCTTGTCGATAGCGGGAGGGCGGTACGAGCAGTACTTC	CASSLSIAGGRYEQYF
NA	TRBJ1-2	TRBV5-4	few	TGTGCCAGCAGCTTAGAGCCGGGGGATATATGGGGCTACACCTTC	CASSLEPGDIWGYTF
NA	TRBJ1-3	TRBV10-3	NA	TGTGCCATCAGCCCCGGGACTCCTGTCTCTGGAAACACCATATATTTT	CAISPGTPVSGNTIYF
NA	TRBJ1-1	TRBV28	NA	TGTGCCAGCAGTTCCCACACGGGGACTGAAGCTTTCTTT	CASSSHTGTEAFF
TRBD1	TRBJ1-3	TRBV18	NA	TGTGCCAGCTCACCAATAGGGCAGGGGGCTTCTGGAAACACCATATATTTT	CASSPIGQGASGNTIYF
NA	TRBJ1-5	TRBV19	NA	TGTGCCAGCCAGAAGGGGGAGGGAGTAAGCAATCAGCCCCAGCATTTT	CASQKGEGVSNQPQHF
TRBD1	TRBJ2-1	TRBV18	once	TGTGCCAGCTCGGACAGGTCGTTAAATGAGCAGTTCTTC	CASSDRSLNEQFF
TRBD1	TRBJ1-2	TRBV19	NA	TGTGCCAGTAGGGGGACAGGGGGCAATAAACGCTACACCTTC	CASRGTGGNKRYTF
TRBD2	TRBJ2-3	TRBV19	NA	TGTGCCAGTACTCTTCTAGCGGGAGAAAGCACAGATACGCAGTATTTT	CASTLLAGESTDTQYF
NA	TRBJ2-5	TRBV11-3	NA	TGTGCCAGCAGCGGAGGACAGTACCAAGAGACCCAGTACTTC	CASSGGQYQETQYF
TRBD1	TRBJ1-6	TRBV27	NA	TGTGCCAGCAGCCTCAGGGGGAGCTATAATTCACCCCTCCACTTT	CASSLRGSYNSPLHF
NA	TRBJ2-7	TRBV27	NA	TGTGCCAGCAGTTTGGGCGGGCTAGGTTTCGAGCAGTACTTC	CASSLGGLGFEQYF
TRBD1	TRBJ1-2	TRBV7-2	NA	TGTGCCAGCAGCTTAGGAGGGGGCCTTGGCTACACCTTC	CASSLGGGLGYTF
TRBD2	TRBJ2-2	TRBV11-3	once	TGTGCCAGCAGCTCCTACACCGGAGCGGGAGGGAACACCGGGGAGCTGTTTTTT	CASSSYTGAGGNTGELFF
NA	TRBJ2-3	TRBV10-3	NA	TGTGCCATCAGCGAACAGGATACGCAGTATTTT	CAISEQDTQYF
NA	TRBJ1-2	TRBV28	NA	TGTGCCAGCAGTCCCCCCGCGGGGGACGGCTACACCTTC	CASSPPAGDGYTF
NA	TRBJ1-1	TRBV11-3	NA	TGTGCCAGCAGCTTAGTGCGTTTCACTGAAGCTTTCTTT	CASSLVRFTEAFF
NA	TRBJ2-1	TRBV9	NA	TGTGCCAGCAGCGTAGCTCTCCCAAATAGTGAGCAGTTCTTC	CASSVALPNSEQFF
TRBD1	TRBJ1-1	TRBV11-1	NA	TGTGCCAGCAGTCAGGGGGTCGGCACTGAAGCTTTCTTT	CASSQGVGTEAFF
NA	TRBJ1-1	TRBV18	NA	TGTGCCAGCTCTCCCCAGGGTTACTCTCCTGAAGCTTTCTTT	CASSPQGYSPEAFF
TRBD1	TRBJ1-3	TRBV19	NA	TGTGCCAGTAGTAGGACAGGGTCCTCTGGAAACACCATATATTTT	CASSRTGSSGNTIYF
NA	TRBJ1-1	TRBV11-3	NA	TGTGCCAGCAGCTTAGGACCCGGGGGCACTGAAGCTTTCTTT	CASSLGPGGTEAFF
NA	TRBJ1-1	TRBV18	NA	TGTGCCAGCTCACCGCCGGGACACCAAAACACTGAAGCTTTCTTT	CASSPPGHQNTEAFF